These T cell receptor beta chains were read from a single sample in a study of cytomegalovirus exposure and HLA in healthy donors. The data were produced by immunoSEQ multiplex PCR, yet TCRdb's version contains in-frame clones alone and is incomplete. Seen here are fewer than 150,000 clones, 88% observed once, and the top ten hold 7% to 9%. The source material was PBMCs. These receptors were collected from a woman under 30 in good health and CMV-seropositive. The CDR3 runs from the conserved cysteine through the conserved F or W. Each record gives: clone size, J gene, V gene, D gene, CDR3 DNA, CDR3 protein. A D gene is named only where the DNA matches it firmly. Rows give clone size only sometimes, using once, few, many, or a class for an expanded clone.

- TRBJ2-3 TRBV5-1 TRBD2 TGCGCCAGCAGCAAGCGGGACACAGATACGCAGTATTTT CASSKRDTDTQYF
once TRBJ1-4 TRBV5-1 - TGCGCCAGCAGCTTGTTTCCAGGGAATGAAAAACTGTTTTTT CASSLFPGNEKLFF
few TRBJ2-7 TRBV2 - TGTGCCAGCAGTGAAGCGAAGACATACTCCTACGAGCAGTACTTC CASSEAKTYSYEQYF
- TRBJ2-5 TRBV7-2 - TGTGCCAGCAGCACTCCCCAAGCCCACCAAGAGACCCAGTACTTC CASSTPQAHQETQYF
once TRBJ2-1 TRBV28 TRBD2 TGTGCCAGCATCCCCGGGGGACTAGCGGGATACAATGAGCAGTTCTTC CASIPGGLAGYNEQFF
once TRBJ2-2 TRBV5-1 - TGCGCCAGCAGCTTTGGGGCGGCCACCGGGGAGCTGTTTTTT CASSFGAATGELFF
- TRBJ2-7 TRBV4-1 TRBD2 TGCGCCAGCAGCCAATTAGCGGGGATCCCCTACGAGCAGTACTTC CASSQLAGIPYEQYF
once TRBJ2-2 TRBV6-6 - TGTGCCAGCAAGGCTAGCGAGGGCGGGGAGCTGTTTTTT CASKASEGGELFF
- TRBJ2-3 TRBV7-9 TRBD2 TGTGCCAGCAGCTTAAATCGCGGGAGTTTCGGAGATACGCAGTATTTT CASSLNRGSFGDTQYF
- TRBJ2-3 TRBV28 TRBD2 TGTGCCAGCAGTTCTAGCGGGAGGTACGGCACAGATACGCAGTATTTT CASSSSGRYGTDTQYF
- TRBJ2-7 TRBV5-1 TRBD2 TGCGCCAGCAGCTTGTTTGGCGGGGGGGAGCAGTACTTC CASSLFGGGEQYF
- TRBJ2-1 TRBV7-8 TRBD2 TGTGCCAGCAGCTTACTAGCGGGGGGCCTCAATGAGCAGTTCTTC CASSLLAGGLNEQFF
- TRBJ2-1 TRBV5-4 - TGTGCCAGCAGCCCCGTTAACAGTGGGTCCTACAATGAGCAGTTCTTC CASSPVNSGSYNEQFF
- TRBJ2-1 TRBV18 TRBD2 TGTGCCAGCTCACCACTGTGGACTAGCGGGAATAGGCTCTCCTACAATGAGCAGTTCTTC CASSPLWTSGNRLSYNEQFF
- TRBJ2-2 TRBV4-1 TRBD2 TGCGCCAGCAGCTACTCTCTAGCGGGAGCGGCCGGGGAGCTGTTTTTT CASSYSLAGAAGELFF
- TRBJ1-6 TRBV4-3 - TGCGCCAGCAGCCAAGACCCCAGGGGTGATTCACCCCTCCACTTT CASSQDPRGDSPLHF
- TRBJ2-1 TRBV2 - TGTGCCAGCAGTGGCCTTCCCGGGTCCTACAATGAGCAGTTCTTC CASSGLPGSYNEQFF
- TRBJ2-3 TRBV12-5 - TGTGCTAGTGGTTTGGCGAACCACCCAGATACGCCGTATTTT CASGLANHPDTPYF
once TRBJ1-2 TRBV30 TRBD1 TGTGCCTGGACAGGGGGCGGAGGCGGCTACACCTTC CAWTGGGGGYTF
- TRBJ2-3 TRBV4-1 TRBD1 TGCGCCAGCAGCCACTCCCATGACAGGGCAGATACGCAGTATTTT CASSHSHDRADTQYF
- TRBJ2-7 TRBV18 - TGTGCCAGCTCAACCACGCGGGGAAGCTTATACGAGCAGTACTTC CASSTTRGSLYEQYF
- TRBJ2-2 TRBV7-6 - TGTGCCAGCAGGTGGCGGGCGAACACCGGGGAGCTGTTTTTT CASRWRANTGELFF
few TRBJ2-1 TRBV27 - TGTGCCAGCAGTTTATTAGGCCAGGCTGAGCAGTTCTTC CASSLLGQAEQFF
- TRBJ1-1 TRBV18 TRBD1 TGTGCCAGCTCCGAGGGACAGGGAACGTTTGAAGCTTTCTTT CASSEGQGTFEAFF
- TRBJ2-7 TRBV2 - TGTGCCAGCATGCAAGACAGGACTTCCTACGAGCAGTACTTC CASMQDRTSYEQYF
once TRBJ2-1 TRBV5-1 TRBD2 TGCGCCAGCAGCTCCGGACTAGCGGGGGGCAATGAGCAGTTCTTC CASSSGLAGGNEQFF
- TRBJ2-7 TRBV5-6 - TGTGCCAGCAACTCCATGAGTTACGAGCAGTACTTC CASNSMSYEQYF
- TRBJ1-1 TRBV30 - TGTGCCTGGAGCCCCCGCAGGTTCACTGAAGCTTTCTTT CAWSPRRFTEAFF
- TRBJ1-2 TRBV6-5 - TGTGCCAGCAGTTACGGTGGGGGGGGCTACACCTTC CASSYGGGGYTF
- TRBJ2-3 TRBV4-2 TRBD2 TGTGCCAGCAGCCCCTTCGGACTAGCGCCCGATACGCAGTATTTT CASSPFGLAPDTQYF
- TRBJ1-3 TRBV7-2 - TGTGCCAGCAGCTTAGCACAGGGAAACACCATATATTTT CASSLAQGNTIYF
- TRBJ1-4 TRBV5-4 TRBD1 TGTGCCAGCAGCGTCGGACAGGGGGCAACTAATGAAAAACTGTTTTTT CASSVGQGATNEKLFF
- TRBJ2-1 TRBV7-9 - TGTGCCAGCAGTCTAAACCTACGCAATGAGCAGTTCTTC CASSLNLRNEQFF
- TRBJ1-1 TRBV27 TRBD1 TGTGCCAGCAGTTTGGACAGGGGTAGTACTGAAGCTTTCTTT CASSLDRGSTEAFF
- TRBJ2-7 TRBV18 TRBD2 TGTGCCAGCTCACCACTAGCGGGTGCCTCCTACGAGCAGTACTTC CASSPLAGASYEQYF
- TRBJ2-5 TRBV9 - TGTGCCAGCAGCGTAAGACTCGGAGAGACCCAGTACTTC CASSVRLGETQYF
- TRBJ2-1 TRBV10-3 - TGTGCCATCAGGGACAGTCCCAATGAGCAGTTCTTC CAIRDSPNEQFF
- TRBJ1-2 TRBV28 - TGTGCCAGCATCTCTAGGTCGGGGAACGGCTACACCTTC CASISRSGNGYTF
- TRBJ1-2 TRBV20-1 - TGCAGTGCTAGCTCTAACTATGGCTACACCTTC CSASSNYGYTF